This TCR beta chain was identified in a study of OX40 agonist ivuxolimab in advanced cancers. Study summary: Six ivuxolimab dose levels, 0.01 to 10 mg/kg, were given intravenously every 2 weeks. Prior anti-PD-1, anti-PD-L1 or anti-CTLA-4 therapy did not bar entry, and about 40% had some.

Some clones are missing from TCRdb's copy, which holds only in-frame ones; the method was immunoSEQ multiplex PCR. The top ten clones hold about 32% of a sample with around 26,000 clones, around 81% of them seen once. This CDR3 region has 15 residues. V gave up 2 bases and J gave up 3 bases; unmatched junction bases: 6. CDR1 is SNHLY, CDR2 FYNNEI, per germline. The sequences come from CD4+ or CD8+ T cells sorted from blood, collected in a trial of the OX40 agonist ivuxolimab. The rearrangement joins TRBV2 to TRBJ2-7; 8 bases agree with TRBD1. This TCR derives from an adult with an advanced solid tumor such as melanoma, head and neck, liver or kidney cancer. DNA of the CDR3: TGTGCCAGCAGTGAACAGAGGACAGGGCACTACGAGCAGTACTTC. This gives the protein CASSEQRTGHYEQYF.